The source of this T cell receptor beta chain is a study of blood T cell repertoires in COVID-19. Libraries were prepared by immunoSEQ multiplex PCR; TCRdb keeps only in-frame clonotypes and omits some of them. The sample records about 230,000 clones, around 85% being singletons. This CDR3 has 17 amino acids. Per the germline V gene, CDR1 is LGHDT and CDR2 is YNNKEL (reference sequence). Trimming took off 2 bases at V and 0 bases at J, with 14 bases between the two ends. V gene TRBV3-1 (or the pseudogene TRBV3-2) combines with J gene TRBJ1-3; D ambiguous. Sequenced sample: peripheral blood. The TCR originated in a man aged 50 or older with COVID-19, enrolled during active disease. CDR3 in amino acids: CASSQRGGWDSGNTIYF. In nucleotides, the CDR3 is TGTGCCAGCAGCCAACGTGGAGGCTGGGACTCTGGAAACACCATATATTTT.